Sequencing of this TCR beta chain was carried out in a study of cytomegalovirus exposure and HLA in healthy donors. Looking at the study overall: Of the donors genotyped, approximately 400 in all, 65% to 90% fell in the Caucasian-associated ancestry cluster. Overall study findings and caveats: There were several of the most significant clusters that appeared linked to common viral pathogens in a later analysis. Later analysis placed DRB1 highest and HLA-C lowest in TCR association rates, which differed by HLA locus.

The CDR3 extends over 17 amino acids. The V gene end was trimmed by 5 bases and the J gene end by 2 bases; junction bases not matched to a gene: 7. Germline loops: CDR1 MDHEN, CDR2 SYDVKM. The donors were healthy bone marrow donors. PCR amplification relied on 60 Vbeta primers (plus 13 Jbeta primers). Sequencing was performed with immunoSEQ multiplex PCR; in TCRdb, only in-frame clones are kept and a portion is missing. Among fewer than 200,000 clones, around 81% were seen once, and the ten largest hold about 2.3%. Of note for this clone: What it recognizes is unknown.

The sequencing input was PBMCs. The receptor comes from a woman in her twenties or thirties in good health and CMV-seronegative. The V and J genes are TRBV28 and TRBJ2-6; 9 bases agree with TRBD1. This chain's CDR3 is CASSAGTGPAGANVLTF. The DNA for the CDR3 is TGTGCCAGCAGTGCGGGGACAGGGCCTGCTGGGGCCAACGTCCTGACTTTC.